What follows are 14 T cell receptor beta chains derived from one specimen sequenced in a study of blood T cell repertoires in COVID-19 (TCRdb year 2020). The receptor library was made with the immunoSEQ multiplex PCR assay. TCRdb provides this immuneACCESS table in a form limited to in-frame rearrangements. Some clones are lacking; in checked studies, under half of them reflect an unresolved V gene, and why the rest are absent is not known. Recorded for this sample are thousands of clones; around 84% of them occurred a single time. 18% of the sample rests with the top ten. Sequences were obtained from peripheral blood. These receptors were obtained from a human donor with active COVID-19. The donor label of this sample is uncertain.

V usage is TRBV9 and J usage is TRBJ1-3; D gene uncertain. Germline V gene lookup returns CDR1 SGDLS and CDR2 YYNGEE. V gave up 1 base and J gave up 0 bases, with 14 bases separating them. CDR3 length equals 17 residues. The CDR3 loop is CASSVSPGASSGNTIYF. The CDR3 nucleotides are TGTGCCAGCAGCGTATCTCCAGGCGCAAGCTCTGGAAACACCATATATTTT.

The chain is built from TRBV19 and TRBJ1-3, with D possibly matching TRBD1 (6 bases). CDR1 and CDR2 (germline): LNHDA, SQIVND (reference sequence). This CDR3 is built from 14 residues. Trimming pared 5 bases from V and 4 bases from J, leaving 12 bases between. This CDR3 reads CASSPTRGGNTIYF. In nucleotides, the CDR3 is TGTGCCAGTAGTCCTACCAGGGGCGGAAACACCATATATTTT.

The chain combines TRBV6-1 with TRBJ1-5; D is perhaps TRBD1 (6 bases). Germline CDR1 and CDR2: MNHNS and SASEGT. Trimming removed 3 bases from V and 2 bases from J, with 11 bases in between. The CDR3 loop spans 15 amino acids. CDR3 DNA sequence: TGTGCCAGCAGTGAGGGCTCAGGGGGCAATCAGCCCCAGCATTTT. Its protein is CASSEGSGGNQPQHF.

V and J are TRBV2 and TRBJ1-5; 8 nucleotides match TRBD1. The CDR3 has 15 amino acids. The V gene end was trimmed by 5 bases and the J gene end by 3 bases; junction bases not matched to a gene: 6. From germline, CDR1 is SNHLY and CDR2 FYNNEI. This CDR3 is CASSPGGAANQPQHF. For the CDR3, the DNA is TGTGCCAGCAGTCCAGGGGGCGCGGCCAATCAGCCCCAGCATTTT.

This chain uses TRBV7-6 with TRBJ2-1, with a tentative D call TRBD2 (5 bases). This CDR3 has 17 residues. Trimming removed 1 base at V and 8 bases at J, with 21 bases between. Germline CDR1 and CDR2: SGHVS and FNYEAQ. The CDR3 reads CASSLGIGGGLFYEQFF. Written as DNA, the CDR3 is TGTGCCAGCAGCTTAGGTATCGGAGGCGGCCTTTTCTATGAGCAGTTCTTC.

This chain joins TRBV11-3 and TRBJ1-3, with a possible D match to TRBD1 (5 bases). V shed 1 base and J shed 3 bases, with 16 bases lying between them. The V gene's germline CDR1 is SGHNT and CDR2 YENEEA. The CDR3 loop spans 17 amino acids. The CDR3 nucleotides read TGTGCCAGCAGCTTAGCGACAGTTTCGAGCTTTGGAAACACCATATATTTT. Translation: CASSLATVSSFGNTIYF.

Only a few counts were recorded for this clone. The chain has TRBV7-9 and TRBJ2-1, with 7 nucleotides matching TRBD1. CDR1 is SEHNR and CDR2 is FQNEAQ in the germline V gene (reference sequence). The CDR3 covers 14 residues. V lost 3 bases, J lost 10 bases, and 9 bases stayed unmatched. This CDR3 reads CASSFSHRDREQFF. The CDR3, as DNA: TGTGCCAGCAGCTTTTCCCACCGGGACAGAGAGCAGTTCTTC.

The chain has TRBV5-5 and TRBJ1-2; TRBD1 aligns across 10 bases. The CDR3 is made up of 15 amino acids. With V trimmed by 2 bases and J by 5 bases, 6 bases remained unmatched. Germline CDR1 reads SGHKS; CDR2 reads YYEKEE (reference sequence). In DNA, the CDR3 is TGTGCCAGCAGCTTTGGACAGGGGGACCAATATGGCTACACCTTC. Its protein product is CASSFGQGDQYGYTF.

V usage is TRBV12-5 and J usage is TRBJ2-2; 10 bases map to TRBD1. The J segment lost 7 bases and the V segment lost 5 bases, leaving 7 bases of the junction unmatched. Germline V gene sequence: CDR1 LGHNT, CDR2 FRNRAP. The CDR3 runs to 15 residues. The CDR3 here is CASGLRQGAFGELFF. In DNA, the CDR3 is TGTGCTAGTGGTCTTAGACAGGGGGCGTTCGGGGAGCTGTTTTTT.

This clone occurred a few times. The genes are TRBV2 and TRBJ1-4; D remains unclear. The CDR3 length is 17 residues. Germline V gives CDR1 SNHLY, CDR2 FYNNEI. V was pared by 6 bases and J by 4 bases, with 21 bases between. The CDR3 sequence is CASSQDNFVNFNEKLFF. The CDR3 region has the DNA TGTGCCAGCAGCCAAGACAATTTTGTTAACTTTAATGAAAAACTGTTTTTT.

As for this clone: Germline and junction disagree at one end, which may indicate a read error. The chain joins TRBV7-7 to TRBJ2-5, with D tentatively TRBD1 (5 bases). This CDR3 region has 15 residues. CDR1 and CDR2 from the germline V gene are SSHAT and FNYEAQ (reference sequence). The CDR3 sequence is CASSSAHQGSETQYF. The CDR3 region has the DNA TGTGCTAGCAGCTCCGCGCACCAGGGATCGGAGACCCAGTACTTC. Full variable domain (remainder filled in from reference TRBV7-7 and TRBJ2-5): GAGVSQSPRYKVTKRGQDVTLRCDPISSHATLYWYQQALGQGPEFLTYFNYEAQPDKSGLPSDRFSAERPEGSISTLTIQRTEQRDSAMYRCASSSAHQGSETQYFGPGTRLLVL.

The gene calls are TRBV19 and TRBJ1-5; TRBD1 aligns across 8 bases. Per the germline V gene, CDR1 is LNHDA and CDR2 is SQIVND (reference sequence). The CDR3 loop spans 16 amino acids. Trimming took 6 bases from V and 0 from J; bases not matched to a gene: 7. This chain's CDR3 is CASRTGAGYSNQPQHF. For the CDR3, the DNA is TGTGCCAGTAGGACAGGGGCGGGTTATAGCAATCAGCCCCAGCATTTT.

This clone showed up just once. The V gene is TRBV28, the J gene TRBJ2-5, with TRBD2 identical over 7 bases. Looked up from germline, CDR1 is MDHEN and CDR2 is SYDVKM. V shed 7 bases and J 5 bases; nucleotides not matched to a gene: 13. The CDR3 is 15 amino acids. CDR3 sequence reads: CASNDGGSHRETQYF. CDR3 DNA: TGTGCCAGCAATGATGGCGGGAGTCATAGGGAGACCCAGTACTTC.

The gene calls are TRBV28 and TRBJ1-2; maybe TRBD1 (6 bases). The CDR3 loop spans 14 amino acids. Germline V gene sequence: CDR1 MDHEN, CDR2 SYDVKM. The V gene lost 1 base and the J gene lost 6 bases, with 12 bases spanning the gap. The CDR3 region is CASSLSTGYDGYTF. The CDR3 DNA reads TGTGCCAGCAGTTTATCCACAGGGTACGATGGCTACACCTTC.